This TCR beta chain was profiled in a study of CD8 T cells in ankylosing spondylitis. Overall study results and limits: Typical of ankylosing spondylitis blood, it appeared, was a TCR beta motif of eight highly homologous variants.

Comments on this clonotype: Its specificity is not known.

From the 5' RACE reads, TCRdb called clonotypes with MiXCR, one entry per CDR3 protein. The table lists around 220,000 distinct CDR3 sequences, 15% to 20% of them singletons, with about two fifths in the top ten. The CDR3 spans 17 residues. V shed 6 bases, J shed 8 bases, and the junction held 10 bases outside the gene matches. This TCR was recovered from a male donor with ankylosing spondylitis. Sequencing was performed on blood, either unsorted or a sorted T cell fraction (not recorded which). The chain recombines TRBV12-3 or TRBV12-4 with TRBJ2-1, with TRBD2 identical over 16 bases. The CDR3 DNA is TGTGCCAGCAGGGGGACTAGCGGGAGGGTTAATGGCGATGAGCAGTTCTTC. It codes for CASRGTSGRVNGDEQFF.